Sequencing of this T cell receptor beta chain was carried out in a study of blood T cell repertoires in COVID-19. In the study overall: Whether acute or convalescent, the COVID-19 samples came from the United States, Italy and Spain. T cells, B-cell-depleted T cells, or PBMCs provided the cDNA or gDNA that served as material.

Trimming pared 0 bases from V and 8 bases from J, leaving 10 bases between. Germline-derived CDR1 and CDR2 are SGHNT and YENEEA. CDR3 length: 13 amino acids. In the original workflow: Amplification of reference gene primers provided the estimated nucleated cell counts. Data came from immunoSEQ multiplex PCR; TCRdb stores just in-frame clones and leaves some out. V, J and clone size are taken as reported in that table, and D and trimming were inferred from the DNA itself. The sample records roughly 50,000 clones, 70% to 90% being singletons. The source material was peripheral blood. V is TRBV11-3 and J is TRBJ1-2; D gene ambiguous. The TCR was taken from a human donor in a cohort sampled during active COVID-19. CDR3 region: CASSLENGRGYTF. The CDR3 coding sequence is TGTGCCAGCAGCTTAGAGAACGGTCGCGGCTACACCTTC.